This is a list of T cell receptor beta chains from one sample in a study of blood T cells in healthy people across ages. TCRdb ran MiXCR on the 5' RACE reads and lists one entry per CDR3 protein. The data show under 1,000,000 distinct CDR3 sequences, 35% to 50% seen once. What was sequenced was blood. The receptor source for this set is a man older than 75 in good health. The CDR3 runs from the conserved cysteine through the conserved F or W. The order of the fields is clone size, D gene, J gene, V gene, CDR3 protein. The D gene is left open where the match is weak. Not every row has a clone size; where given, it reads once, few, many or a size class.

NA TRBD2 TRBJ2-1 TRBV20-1 CSAIGTSGGGTEQFF
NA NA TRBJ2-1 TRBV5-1 CVSNQIPGAPYNEQFF
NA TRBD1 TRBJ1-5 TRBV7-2 CASSSASGGSSNQPQHF
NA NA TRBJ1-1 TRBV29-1 CSVEGGTGAFF
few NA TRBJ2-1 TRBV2 CASSQRPYNEQFF
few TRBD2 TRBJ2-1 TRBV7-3 CASSSSSGSYNEQFF
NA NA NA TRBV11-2 CASSQPTGTQYF
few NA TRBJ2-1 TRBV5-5 CASSLSLGQTYNEQFF
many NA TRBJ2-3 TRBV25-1 CASSQQGGGTDTQYF
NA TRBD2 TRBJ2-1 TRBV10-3 CAISERAAGESSEQFF
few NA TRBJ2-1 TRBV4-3 CASSQVGSGSYNEQFF
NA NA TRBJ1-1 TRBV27 CASRFTGQGTEAFF
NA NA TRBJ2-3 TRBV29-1 CSVYQSGNTQYF
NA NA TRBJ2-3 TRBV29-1 CSGSRPRSSSTDTQYF
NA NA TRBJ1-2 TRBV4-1 CASSPGTTGYTF
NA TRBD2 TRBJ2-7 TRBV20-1 CSARLPAGTSGRASSYEQYF
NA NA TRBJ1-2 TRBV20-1 CSAGADGYTF
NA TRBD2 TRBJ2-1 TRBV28 CASSFTGVPGGHEQFF
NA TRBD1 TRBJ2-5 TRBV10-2 CASSGAGGRETQYF
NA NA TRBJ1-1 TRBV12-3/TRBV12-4 CASSLPWAEAFF
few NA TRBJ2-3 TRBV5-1 CASSLGWSSTDTQYF
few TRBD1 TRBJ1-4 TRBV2 CASSARTGLPTNEKLFF